This TCR beta chain was identified during a study of blood T cell repertoires in COVID-19. Study-wide background: T cells, B-cell-depleted T cells, or PBMCs provided the cDNA or gDNA that served as material.

Germline values: CDR1 MNHEY, CDR2 SMNVEV (reference sequence). V gave up 7 bases and J gave up 4 bases; unmatched junction bases: 8. The CDR3 sequence is 15 residues long. In the authors' methods: By means of reference gene primer amplification, nucleated cell counts were estimated. Using immunoSEQ multiplex PCR, the repertoire was profiled, and TCRdb retains in-frame clones only, with some absent. V and J calls and clone size follow that table, whereas D and trimming were derived from the DNA. The sample holds 150,000 to 200,000 clones, about 79% seen once. The chain recombines TRBV27 with TRBJ1-5; 9 nucleotides align to TRBD1. Specimen: peripheral blood. The source is a woman in her 70s with acute or convalescent COVID-19. CDR3 protein: CASKTGTGNNQPQHF. The CDR3 region has the DNA TGTGCCAGCAAAACGGGGACAGGGAATAATCAGCCCCAGCATTTT.